What follows describes a single T cell receptor beta chain. Sample time point: after neoadjuvant nivolumab, at surgical resection. Patients had HPV-negative, locally advanced oral cavity squamous cell carcinoma. The CDR3 extends over 19 amino acids. In germline, CDR1 is SGHRS, CDR2 YFSETQ. The J segment lost 2 bases and the V segment lost 3 bases, leaving 12 bases of the junction unmatched. Two replicates per tumor sample, mostly from roughly 4.8 ug of genomic DNA. Clones were sequenced by immunoSEQ multiplex PCR, and TCRdb holds only the in-frame ones, with some missing. The sample records fewer than 11,000 clones, under 75% being singletons. The data were obtained in a study of neoadjuvant anti-PD-1 for oral cavity cancer. Overall study context: Patients without progression received a fourth nivolumab dose around day 43, then surgical resection on days 50-56.

The rearrangement links TRBV5-1 to TRBJ2-7, with 15 bases matching TRBD2. The material was tumor tissue, obtained after nivolumab (anti-PD-1) treatment. The sequence derives from a person between 40 and 80 years old with oral cavity squamous cell carcinoma. CDR3 nucleotide sequence: TGCGCCAGCAGCTCAGGACTAGCGGGAGGGCCGAGTAGGGCCTACGAGCAGTACTTC. Protein product: CASSSGLAGGPSRAYEQYF.